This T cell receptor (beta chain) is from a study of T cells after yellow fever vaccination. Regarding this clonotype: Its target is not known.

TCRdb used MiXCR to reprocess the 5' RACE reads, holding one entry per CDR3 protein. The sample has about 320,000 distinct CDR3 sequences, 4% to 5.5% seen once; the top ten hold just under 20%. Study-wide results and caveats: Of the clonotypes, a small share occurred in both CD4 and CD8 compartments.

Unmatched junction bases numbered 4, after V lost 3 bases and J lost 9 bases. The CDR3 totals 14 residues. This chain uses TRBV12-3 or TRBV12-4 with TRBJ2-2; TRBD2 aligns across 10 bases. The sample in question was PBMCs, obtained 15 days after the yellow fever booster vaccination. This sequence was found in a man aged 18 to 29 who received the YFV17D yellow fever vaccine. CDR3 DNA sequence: TGTGCCAGCAGTTTCAGCGGGGGGGCCTGGGAGCTGTTTTTT. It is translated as CASSFSGGAWELFF.